The present TCR beta chain was sequenced within a study of a mutant IDH1 vaccine in newly diagnosed glioma. Turning to the study itself: The start of vaccination came 4-6 weeks after radiotherapy alone, or with temozolomide cycles. Before enrollment, the patients had been treated with radiotherapy alone, temozolomide alone, or both together. Most of them had received both.

In its sample, this clone was seen a few times. As yet, its antigen is unknown. V was clipped by 7 bases and J by 5 bases; unmatched bases: 2. The CDR3 covers 12 residues. Germline CDR1 and CDR2: MDHEN and SYDVKM. Sample time point: week 35, safety follow-up. Every vaccination contained 300 ug of the mutant IDH1 20-mer peptide and was paired with topical imiquimod. Some clones are missing from TCRdb's copy, which holds only in-frame ones; the method was immunoSEQ multiplex PCR. The profile shows approximately 28,000 clones, roughly 80% of them singletons. Sample: PBMCs, taken from a glioma patient whose treatment included an IDH1 peptide vaccine. The receptor was isolated from a man under 40 with glioma. The rearrangement uses TRBV28 and TRBJ1-5, with 7 nucleotides matching TRBD1. CDR3 region: CASNTGDQPQHF. The CDR3, as DNA: TGTGCCAGCAACACAGGGGATCAGCCCCAGCATTTT. The variable domain in full, with the rest retrieved from reference TRBV28 and TRBJ1-5, is DVKVTQSSRYLVKRTGEKVFLECVQDMDHENMFWYRQDPGLGLRLIYFSYDVKMKEKGDIPEGYSVSREKKERFSLILESASTNQTSMYLCASNTGDQPQHFGDGTRLSIL.